This TCR beta chain was identified in a study of patients and donors after allogeneic stem cell transplantation. V was pared by 6 bases and J by 2 bases, with 8 bases of the junction left unmatched. CDR1 and CDR2 from the germline V gene are SEHNR and FQNEAQ (reference sequence). The CDR3 runs 16 residues. TCRdb analysed the RT-PCR reads with MiXCR anew, one entry per CDR3 protein. The sample consists of roughly 880,000 distinct CDR3 sequences, under 20% of them appearing once. This sequence originates from a human donor who was either an allogeneic HSCT recipient or a stem cell or donor lymphocyte infusion donor (not recorded which). It is not recorded whose cells these are; they may come from a transplant donor. Sequencing was carried out using blood, either unsorted or a sorted T cell fraction (not recorded which). The V call is TRBV7-9, the J call TRBJ2-3; 10 bases are shared with TRBD2. Here the CDR3 reads CASSAPSGSNTDTQYF. Written as DNA, the CDR3 is TGTGCCAGCAGTGCGCCTAGCGGGAGTAACACAGATACGCAGTATTTT.